This T cell receptor beta chain was found in a study of T cell responses to AZD1222 COVID-19 vaccine. About the research overall: Combined were second doses at about 4 or about 12 weeks.

Study-wide points: Spike-specific TCR breadth and depth were elevated following two AZD1222 doses. A mostly white British donor set with more females was recruited, and clonal diversity was possibly underestimated.

Germline lookup yields CDR1 MNHEY and CDR2 SMNVEV (reference sequence). The V and J ends lost 5 bases and 2 bases respectively, with 10 bases between them. This CDR3 contains 13 residues. Note on this clone: The antigen is not known.

Profiling relied on immunoSEQ multiplex PCR, and the TCRdb table lists in-frame clones only, not all of them. The repertoire includes fewer than 90,000 clones, approximately 91% of them detected once, and roughly 11% sits in the top ten. The V and J genes are TRBV27 and TRBJ2-7, with TRBD2 as a possible D gene (6 bases). Sequencing was performed on peripheral blood, taken on day 0 of AZD1222 vaccination. This receptor was obtained from an adult in good health. CDR3 residues: CASSLGGPYEQYF. The CDR3 DNA is TGTGCCAGCAGTCTGGGGGGACCCTACGAGCAGTACTTC.